These 3 T cell receptor beta chains originate from one sample sequenced in a study of T cell repertoires in cytomegalovirus infection. TCRdb reanalysed the reads using MiXCR and keeps one entry per CDR3 protein. The sample contains a few hundred thousand distinct CDR3 sequences, roughly an eighth of which appear only once. Sequencing used PBMCs. Receptor source: a human donor in good health (CMV status not recorded). Some clones in this sample may be carry-over from other donors' samples.

The chain combines TRBV7-9 with TRBJ2-7; tentative D call: TRBD1 (5 bases). Germline V gives CDR1 SEHNR, CDR2 FQNEAQ (reference sequence). This CDR3 comprises 13 residues. The V end lost 0 bases, the J end lost 8 bases, and 11 bases lay between the germline ends. The CDR3 nucleotides are TGTGCCAGCAGCTTAGCACAGGCCCTCAAGCAGTACTTC. It codes for CASSLAQALKQYF.

The chain combines TRBV20-1 with TRBJ1-1; the D is unclear. The CDR3 contains 12 residues. The germline V gene has CDR1 DFQATT and CDR2 SNEGSKA (reference sequence). V was shortened by 5 bases and J by 3 bases, with 10 bases between the two germline ends. CDR3 sequence (DNA): TGCAGTGCTCCTGACGTAGACACTGAAGCTTTCTTT. Its translation: CSAPDVDTEAFF.

This sequence joins TRBV20-1 and TRBJ1-2; D is unresolved. The CDR3 runs to 13 residues. CDR1 is DFQATT, CDR2 SNEGSKA, per germline (reference sequence). Trimming took 4 bases from V and 7 from J, leaving 16 bases between them. CDR3 coding DNA: TGCAGTGCTATGAGACGGACCGATCGTGGCTACACCTTC. This encodes CSAMRRTDRGYTF.